This T cell receptor (beta chain) was sequenced for a study of blood T cell repertoires in COVID-19. Background on the study: From the United States, Italy and Spain came samples of acute and convalescent COVID-19. Sources were T cells, B-cell-depleted T cells, or PBMCs; the material itself was cDNA or gDNA.

Seattle patient enrollment occurred during active infection, with longitudinal follow-up thereafter. This clone was counted between two and nine times. Authors' data handling: Amplification from reference gene primers served as the basis for estimated nucleated cell counts. Assay: immunoSEQ multiplex PCR; the TCRdb copy retains only in-frame clones and omits some. The DNA was the basis for D and trimming; V, J and clone size are from that table. The table includes about 340,000 clones, about 86% detected once. The CDR3 runs 13 residues. V was pared by 0 bases and J by 6 bases, with 8 bases between. From germline, CDR1 is MGHRA and CDR2 YSYEKL.

The V gene is TRBV4-1, the J gene TRBJ1-2; no clear D. The sequencing sample was made of peripheral blood. The source of this sequence is a woman in her sixties with COVID-19, enrolled during active disease. The chain's CDR3 is CASSQEPRHGYTF. CDR3 nucleotide sequence: TGCGCCAGCAGCCAAGAACCGCGGCATGGCTACACCTTC.